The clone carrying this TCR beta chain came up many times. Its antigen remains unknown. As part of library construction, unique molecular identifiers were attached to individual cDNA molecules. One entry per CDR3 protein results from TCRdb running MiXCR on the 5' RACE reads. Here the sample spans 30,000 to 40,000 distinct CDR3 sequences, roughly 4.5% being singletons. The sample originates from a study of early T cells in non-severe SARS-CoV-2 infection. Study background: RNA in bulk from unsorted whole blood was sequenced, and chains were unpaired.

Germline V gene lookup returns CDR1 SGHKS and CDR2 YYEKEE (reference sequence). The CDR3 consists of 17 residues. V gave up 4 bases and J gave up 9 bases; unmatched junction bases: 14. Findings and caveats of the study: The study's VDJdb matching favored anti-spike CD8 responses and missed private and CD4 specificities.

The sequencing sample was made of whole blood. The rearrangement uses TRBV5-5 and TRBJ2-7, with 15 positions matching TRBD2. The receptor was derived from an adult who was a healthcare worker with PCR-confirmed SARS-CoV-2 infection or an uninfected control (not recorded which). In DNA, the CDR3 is TGTGCCAGCAGCCGAGGACTAGCGGGAGGGAACCCCGAGGGGCAGTACTTC. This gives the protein CASSRGLAGGNPEGQYF.